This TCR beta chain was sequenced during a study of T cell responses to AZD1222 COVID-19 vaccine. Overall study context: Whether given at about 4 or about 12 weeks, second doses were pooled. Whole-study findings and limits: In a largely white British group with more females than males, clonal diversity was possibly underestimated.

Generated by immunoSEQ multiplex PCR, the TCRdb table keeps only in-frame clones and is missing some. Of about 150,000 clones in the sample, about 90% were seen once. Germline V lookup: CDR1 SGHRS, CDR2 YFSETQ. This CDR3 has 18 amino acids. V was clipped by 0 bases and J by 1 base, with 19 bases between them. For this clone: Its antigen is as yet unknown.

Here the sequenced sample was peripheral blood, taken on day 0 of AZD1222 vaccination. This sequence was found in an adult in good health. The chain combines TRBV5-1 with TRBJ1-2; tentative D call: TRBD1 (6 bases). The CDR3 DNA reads TGCGCCAGCAGCTTGGCCTTACCACAGGGTGGAGGTAACTATGGCTACACCTTC. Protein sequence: CASSLALPQGGGNYGYTF.